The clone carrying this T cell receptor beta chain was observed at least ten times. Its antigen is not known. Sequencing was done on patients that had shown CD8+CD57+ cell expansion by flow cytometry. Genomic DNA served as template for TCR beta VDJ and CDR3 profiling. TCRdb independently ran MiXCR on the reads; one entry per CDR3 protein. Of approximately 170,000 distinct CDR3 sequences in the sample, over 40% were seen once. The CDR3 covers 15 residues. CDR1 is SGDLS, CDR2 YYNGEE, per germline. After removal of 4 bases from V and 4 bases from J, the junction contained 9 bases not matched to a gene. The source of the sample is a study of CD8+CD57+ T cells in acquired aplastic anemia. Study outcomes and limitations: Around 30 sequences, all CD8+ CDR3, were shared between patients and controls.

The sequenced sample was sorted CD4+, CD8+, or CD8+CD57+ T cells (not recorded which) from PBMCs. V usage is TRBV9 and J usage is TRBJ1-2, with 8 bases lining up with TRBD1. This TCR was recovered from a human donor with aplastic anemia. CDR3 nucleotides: TGTGCCAGCAGCACCACCGGGACAGGAGGCTATGGCTACACCTTC. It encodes CASSTTGTGGYGYTF. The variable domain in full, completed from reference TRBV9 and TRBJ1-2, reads DSGVTQTPKHLITATGQRVTLRCSPRSGDLSVYWYQQSLDQGLQFLIQYYNGEERAKGNILERFSAQQFPDLHSELNLSSLELGDSALYFCASSTTGTGGYGYTFGSGTRLTVV.